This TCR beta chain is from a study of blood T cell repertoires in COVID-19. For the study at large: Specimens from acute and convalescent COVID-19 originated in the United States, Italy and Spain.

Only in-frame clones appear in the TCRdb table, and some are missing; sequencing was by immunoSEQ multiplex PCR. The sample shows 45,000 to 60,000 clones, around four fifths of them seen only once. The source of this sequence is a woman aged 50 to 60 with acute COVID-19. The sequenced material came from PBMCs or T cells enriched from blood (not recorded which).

This CDR3 reads CATSDFAGSGGYTF. CDR3 DNA: TGTGCCACCAGTGATTTCGCAGGTTCAGGTGGCTACACCTTC. The rearrangement links TRBV24-1 to TRBJ1-2, with D uncertain. V gave up 1 base and J gave up 7 bases, with 12 bases separating them. Germline CDR1 KGHDR, CDR2 SFDVKD. This CDR3 has 14 residues.